This TCR beta chain was observed in a study of T cell changes during pregnancy in multiple sclerosis. Trimming at V came to 1 base and at J to 6 bases, leaving 7 bases not matched to a gene. This CDR3 is built from 15 residues. Germline V gene lookup returns CDR1 MNHEY and CDR2 SVGAGI. Libraries were prepared by immunoSEQ multiplex PCR; TCRdb keeps only in-frame clonotypes and omits some of them. The sample lists 40,000 or so clones; approximately 90% were seen once. The genes are TRBV6-5 and TRBJ1-2; TRBD1 agrees at 8 bases. This sample comprised peripheral blood, obtained before pregnancy. The receptor was isolated from a female donor with multiple sclerosis, enrolled in a pregnancy study. The CDR3 here is CASSYLGAGGDGYTF. The DNA for the CDR3 is TGTGCCAGCAGTTACTTGGGCGCAGGGGGCGATGGCTACACCTTC.